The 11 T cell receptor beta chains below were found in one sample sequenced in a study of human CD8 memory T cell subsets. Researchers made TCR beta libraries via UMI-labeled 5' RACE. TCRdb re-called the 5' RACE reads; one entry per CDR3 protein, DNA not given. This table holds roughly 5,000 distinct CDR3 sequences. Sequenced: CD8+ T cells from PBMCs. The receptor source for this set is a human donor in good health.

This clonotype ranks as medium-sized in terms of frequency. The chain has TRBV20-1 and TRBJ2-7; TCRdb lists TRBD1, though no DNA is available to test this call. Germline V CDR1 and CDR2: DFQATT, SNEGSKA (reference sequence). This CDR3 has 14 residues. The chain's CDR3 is CSARDQSREYEQYF.

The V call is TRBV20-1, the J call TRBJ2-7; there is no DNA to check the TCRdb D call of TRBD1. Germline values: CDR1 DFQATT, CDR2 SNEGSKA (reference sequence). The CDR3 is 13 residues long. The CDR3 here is CSATPIQGYEQYF.

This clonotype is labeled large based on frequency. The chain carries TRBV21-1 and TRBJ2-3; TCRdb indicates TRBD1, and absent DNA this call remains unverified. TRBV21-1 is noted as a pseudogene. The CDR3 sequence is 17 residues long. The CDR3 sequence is CASSKVSGRDRTDTQYF.

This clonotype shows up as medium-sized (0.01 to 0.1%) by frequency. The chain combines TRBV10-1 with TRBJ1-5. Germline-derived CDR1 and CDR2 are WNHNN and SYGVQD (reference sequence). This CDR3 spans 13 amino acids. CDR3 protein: CASSESLGQPQHF.

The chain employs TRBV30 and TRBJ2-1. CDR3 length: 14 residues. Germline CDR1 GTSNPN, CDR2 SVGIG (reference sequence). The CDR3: CAWKADHGGNEQFF.

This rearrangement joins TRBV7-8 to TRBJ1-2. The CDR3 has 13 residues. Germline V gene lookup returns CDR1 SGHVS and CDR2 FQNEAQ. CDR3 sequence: CASSFSTTHGYTF.

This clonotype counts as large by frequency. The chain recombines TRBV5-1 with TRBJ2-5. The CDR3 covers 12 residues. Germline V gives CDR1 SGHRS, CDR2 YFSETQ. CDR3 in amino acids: CASSLGEETQYF.

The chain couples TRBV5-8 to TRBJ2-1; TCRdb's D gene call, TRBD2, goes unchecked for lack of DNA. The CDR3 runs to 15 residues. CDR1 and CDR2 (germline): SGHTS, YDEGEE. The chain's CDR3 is CASSLVTSGGAEQFF.

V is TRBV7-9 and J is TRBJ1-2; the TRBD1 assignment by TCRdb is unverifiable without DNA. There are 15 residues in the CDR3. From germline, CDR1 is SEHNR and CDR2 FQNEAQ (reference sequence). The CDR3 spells CASSLGTGATDGYTF.

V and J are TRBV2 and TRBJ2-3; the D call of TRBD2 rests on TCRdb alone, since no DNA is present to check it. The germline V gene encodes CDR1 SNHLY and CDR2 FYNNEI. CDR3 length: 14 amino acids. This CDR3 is CASSLAGGPDTQYF.

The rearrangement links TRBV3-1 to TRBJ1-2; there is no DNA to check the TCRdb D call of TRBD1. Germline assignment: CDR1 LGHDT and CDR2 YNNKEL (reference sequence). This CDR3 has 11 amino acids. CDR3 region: CASESGGDYTF.